This T cell receptor (beta chain) was recovered during a study of Tregs in tolerant kidney transplant recipients. Overall study findings and caveats: No direct test of biological reproducibility was done here. The most relevant donor-specific Treg TCRbeta repertoire apparently came from expansion with activated donor B cells. Validation in larger populations is needed because few patients were studied.

Here immunoSEQ multiplex PCR was the method, and the copy in TCRdb shows in-frame clones only, minus some. Of under 100,000 clones in the sample, 85% to 95% were seen once. Thawed PBMCs were FACS-sorted into unstimulated CD4+CD25+CD127- regulatory T cells, CD4+CD25- non-regulatory cells, CD4 and CD8 cells. CDR3 length: 13 residues. From germline, CDR1 is MNHEY and CDR2 SMNVEV (reference sequence). V was shortened by 4 bases and J by 6 bases, with 9 bases between the two germline ends. On this clone: Antigen unknown.

The J gene is TRBJ2-2, the V gene TRBV27, with D possibly being TRBD2 (6 bases). The source material was CD8+ T cells from blood. The source is a human donor in good health. The CDR3 DNA reads as TGTGCCAGCAGTTGGGGCGGGGCCGGGGAGCTGTTTTTT. Its translation: CASSWGGAGELFF.